These T cell receptor beta chains were read from a single sample in a study of shared clonotypes between healthy human individuals. Only in-frame clones appear in the TCRdb table, and some are missing; sequencing was by immunoSEQ multiplex PCR. The table has hundreds of thousands of clones, 76% seen once; the top ten hold around 13%. The sample taken for sequencing was PBMCs. The receptors stem from a woman in her 40s in good health. Some clones in this sample may be carry-over from other donors' samples. CDR3s include the opening cysteine and the closing phenylalanine or tryptophan. D genes are given only for firm matches. Not every row has a clone size; where given, it reads once, few, many or a size class.

v_gene	abundance	j_gene	d_gene	CDR3aa	CDR3nt
TRBV28	-	TRBJ1-5	TRBD1	CASSSGQGLNQPQHF	TGTGCCAGCAGCTCGGGACAGGGCCTCAATCAGCCCCAGCATTTT
TRBV5-4	-	TRBJ1-3	-	CASSFLGSSGNTIYF	TGTGCCAGCAGCTTCCTGGGAAGCTCTGGAAACACCATATATTTT
TRBV4-3	-	TRBJ1-4	-	CASSQDVGSSEKLFF	TGCGCCAGCAGCCAAGATGTGGGGTCGTCTGAAAAACTGTTTTTT
TRBV4-3	-	TRBJ1-1	-	CASSQEKGLTEAFF	TGCGCCAGCAGCCAAGAGAAAGGATTAACTGAAGCTTTCTTT
TRBV12-5	-	TRBJ2-7	-	CASAYRGLYEQYF	TGTGCTAGTGCTTACAGGGGACTCTACGAGCAGTACTTC
TRBV5-1	-	TRBJ1-4	-	CASSTGGVNEKLFF	TGCGCCAGCAGTACCGGAGGCGTAAATGAAAAACTGTTTTTT
TRBV14	-	TRBJ2-1	-	CASSHPVSFFYNEQFF	TGTGCCAGCAGCCACCCCGTCAGCTTCTTCTACAATGAGCAGTTCTTC
TRBV2	-	TRBJ2-5	-	CASRLYQETQYF	TGTGCCAGCAGATTGTACCAAGAGACCCAGTACTTC
TRBV4-3	-	TRBJ2-6	-	CASSRQVAGSSGANVLTF	TGCGCCAGCAGCCGGCAAGTGGCGGGAAGCTCTGGGGCCAACGTCCTGACTTTC
TRBV7-3	many	TRBJ2-3	TRBD2	CASSFFSGPTDTQYF	TGTGCCAGCAGCTTTTTTAGCGGGCCCACAGATACGCAGTATTTT
TRBV4-3	-	TRBJ1-4	-	CASSKDPSTNEKLFF	TGCGCCAGCAGCAAGGACCCTTCAACTAATGAAAAACTGTTTTTT
TRBV5-1	-	TRBJ2-1	TRBD1	CASSIQGALDEQFF	TGCGCCAGCAGCATACAGGGGGCCTTGGATGAGCAGTTCTTC
TRBV27	-	TRBJ2-5	TRBD2	CASSLVGGLETQYF	TGTGCCAGCAGTTTAGTGGGAGGGCTGGAGACCCAGTACTTC
TRBV28	few	TRBJ1-5	TRBD1	CASSPRQGSQPQHF	TGTGCCAGCAGTCCGCGACAGGGGAGTCAGCCCCAGCATTTT
TRBV9	-	TRBJ2-1	TRBD1	CASSASRTGGSYNEQFF	TGTGCCAGCAGCGCCAGTCGGACAGGGGGTTCCTACAATGAGCAGTTCTTC
TRBV19	-	TRBJ1-3	TRBD1	CASGEGAGGNTIYF	TGTGCCAGTGGCGAGGGGGCAGGAGGAAACACCATATATTTT
TRBV7-3	-	TRBJ2-3	-	CASSLKGRGGLAAYTDTQYF	TGTGCCAGCAGCTTAAAAGGCCGAGGGGGGCTAGCGGCTTACACAGATACGCAGTATTTT
TRBV7-2	-	TRBJ2-5	TRBD1	CASSLDPGGEETQYF	TGTGCCAGCAGCTTAGACCCAGGGGGCGAAGAGACCCAGTACTTC
TRBV5-1	-	TRBJ1-1	-	CASSLGRGGVREAFF	TGCGCCAGCAGCTTGGGCAGGGGTGGAGTAAGAGAAGCTTTCTTT
TRBV5-1	-	TRBJ2-5	-	CASVRTSTPETQYF	TGCGCCAGCGTCCGGACATCAACACCCGAGACCCAGTACTTC
TRBV19	-	TRBJ2-2	-	CASSIEFSTFTGELFF	TGTGCCAGTAGTATAGAGTTCAGTACTTTCACCGGGGAGCTGTTTTTT
TRBV6-6	-	TRBJ2-2	TRBD1	CASAPGQGASGELFF	TGTGCCAGTGCCCCGGGACAGGGGGCCTCCGGGGAGCTGTTTTTT
TRBV28	-	TRBJ2-7	TRBD2	CASRLQGLAGVGTYEQYF	TGTGCCAGCAGACTTCAGGGACTAGCGGGAGTAGGCACCTACGAGCAGTACTTC
TRBV6-1	few	TRBJ2-3	-	CASSEFYDTDTQYF	TGTGCCAGCAGTGAATTCTATGACACAGATACGCAGTATTTT
TRBV7-2	many	TRBJ2-5	-	CASSLLRGRGETQYF	TGTGCCAGCAGCTTATTAAGGGGGAGGGGAGAGACCCAGTACTTC
TRBV5-4	-	TRBJ2-7	-	CASSPDRSSYEQYF	TGTGCCAGCAGCCCTGACAGGAGCTCCTACGAGCAGTACTTC
TRBV7-9	once	TRBJ2-7	-	CAGGLAGGYEQYF	TGTGCGGGGGGGCTCGCCGGGGGCTACGAGCAGTACTTC
TRBV5-1	few	TRBJ2-3	-	CASSLAQLTDTQYF	TGCGCCAGCAGCTTGGCTCAGCTCACAGATACGCAGTATTTT
TRBV2	-	TRBJ2-7	-	CASSDGVSYEQYF	TGTGCCAGCAGTGACGGGGTCTCCTACGAGCAGTACTTC
TRBV28	-	TRBJ2-7	TRBD1	CASRSQGRLGEQYF	TGTGCCAGCAGGTCACAGGGGCGTCTGGGCGAGCAGTACTTC
TRBV4-2	-	TRBJ2-1	-	CASSQDRSAGRHNEQFF	TGTGCCAGCAGCCAAGATCGGTCGGCGGGAAGGCACAATGAGCAGTTCTTC
TRBV19	-	TRBJ1-3	-	CASRSSGNTIYF	TGTGCCAGTAGAAGCTCTGGAAACACCATATATTTT
TRBV4-2	-	TRBJ2-5	-	CASSQDLQGPGTQYF	TGTGCCAGCAGCCAAGATCTTCAGGGTCCGGGGACCCAGTACTTC
TRBV2	-	TRBJ2-5	-	CASSASWGPRETQYF	TGTGCCAGCAGTGCAAGCTGGGGGCCAAGAGAGACCCAGTACTTC
TRBV5-1	-	TRBJ2-1	TRBD2	CASSSLAGSTYNEQFF	TGCGCCAGCAGCTCTCTAGCGGGCTCTACGTACAATGAGCAGTTCTTC
TRBV7-8	-	TRBJ2-1	-	CASSPWGWRSYNEQFF	TGTGCCAGCAGCCCATGGGGTTGGAGGTCCTACAATGAGCAGTTCTTC
TRBV7-8	once	TRBJ1-2	-	CASRQLPGDYGYTF	TGTGCCAGCAGACAGCTACCAGGGGACTATGGCTACACCTTC
TRBV7-6	-	TRBJ2-3	-	CASSLVGAVGTDTQYF	TGTGCCAGCAGCTTAGTTGGGGCTGTGGGCACAGATACGCAGTATTTT
TRBV5-1	-	TRBJ1-1	-	CASSLAGGNTEAFF	TGCGCCAGCAGCTTGGCCGGCGGGAACACTGAAGCTTTCTTT
TRBV4-2	few	TRBJ2-7	TRBD1	CASSPQTGGPDEQYF	TGTGCCAGCAGCCCCCAGACAGGGGGCCCAGACGAGCAGTACTTC
TRBV27	-	TRBJ2-6	TRBD1	CASSLFGTGFSGANVLTF	TGTGCCAGCAGTTTATTCGGGACAGGGTTTTCTGGGGCCAACGTCCTGACTTTC
TRBV7-9	once	TRBJ2-7	-	CASSLAAYEQYF	TGTGCCAGCAGCTTAGCTGCGTACGAGCAGTACTTC
TRBV19	-	TRBJ2-5	-	CASTRSGAVQETQYF	TGTGCCAGTACTCGATCGGGGGCAGTCCAAGAGACCCAGTACTTC
TRBV7-2	-	TRBJ1-5	-	CASSLVLGGNQPQHF	TGTGCCAGCAGCTTAGTTTTGGGGGGAAATCAGCCCCAGCATTTT
TRBV25-1	-	TRBJ1-6	TRBD1	CASRDRDRSPLHF	TGTGCCAGCAGGGACAGGGACCGATCACCCCTCCACTTT
TRBV7-9	-	TRBJ2-7	-	CASSLIRGYEQYF	TGTGCCAGCAGCTTAATACGGGGCTACGAGCAGTACTTC
TRBV2	-	TRBJ2-6	TRBD1	CASGRDRAGANVLTF	TGTGCCAGCGGCCGGGACAGGGCTGGGGCCAACGTCCTGACTTTC
TRBV6-1	-	TRBJ1-1	-	CASRIFQGWTEAFF	TGTGCCAGCAGGATTTTCCAGGGTTGGACTGAAGCTTTCTTT
TRBV6-1	-	TRBJ1-5	-	CASSAIRVPNQPQHF	TGTGCCAGCAGTGCAATCCGGGTCCCCAATCAGCCCCAGCATTTT
TRBV11-2	-	TRBJ2-3	TRBD2	CASKVSGLAGVGTQYF	TGTGCCAGCAAGGTATCGGGACTAGCGGGAGTAGGTACGCAGTATTTT
TRBV5-1	-	TRBJ1-1	-	CASTASENLNTEAFF	TGCGCCAGCACCGCAAGTGAGAACTTGAACACTGAAGCTTTCTTT
TRBV28	-	TRBJ2-1	-	CASSSPTSSKYGEQFF	TGTGCCAGCAGTTCACCCACTAGTTCTAAGTACGGTGAGCAGTTCTTC